This T cell receptor beta chain was documented in a study of early T cells in non-severe SARS-CoV-2 infection. TCRdb re-derived calls from the 5' RACE reads in MiXCR, one entry per CDR3 protein. Of over 30,000 distinct CDR3 sequences in the sample, about 7% were seen once. The CDR3 covers 15 residues. Germline trimming cut 1 base from V and 6 bases from J; bases unmatched to any gene: 2. The V and J genes are TRBV12-3 or TRBV12-4 and TRBJ2-1; 11 nucleotides line up with TRBD2. The sequencing here drew on whole blood, taken at baseline. This clonotype was sampled from an adult who was a healthcare worker with PCR-confirmed SARS-CoV-2 infection or an uninfected control (not recorded which). The CDR3 DNA reads TGTGCCAGCAGTTTAGGTAGCGGGAGGGCCAATGAGCAGTTCTTC. It yields the protein CASSLGSGRANEQFF.